The rows below give T cell receptor beta chains drawn from one sample of a study of T cell repertoires in cytomegalovirus infection. No antigen has been identified for these receptors. TCRdb independently ran MiXCR on the reads; one entry per CDR3 protein. The sample has approximately 910,000 distinct CDR3 sequences; less than 40% are singletons. The material was cultured CD8+ T cells from PBMCs, obtained from culture after CMV antigen stimulation. The receptors come from a human donor in good health (CMV status not recorded). Some clones in this sample may be carry-over from other donors' samples. Each CDR3 is given with its conserved first and last residue.

j_call	v_call	cdr3_aa
TRBJ2-2	TRBV7-2	CASSFPPTAQGAYWDTGELFF
TRBJ2-1	TRBV5-5	CASSPGVAGYEQFF
TRBJ1-6	TRBV27	CASSRGGEGGSPLHF
TRBJ1-5	TRBV19	CASSIGTGGNQPQHF
TRBJ1-1	TRBV9	CASSGLGGNTEAFF
TRBJ1-2	TRBV7-8	CASSTPGQEAGGYTF
TRBJ1-4	TRBV7-3	CAGSLSQAATNEKLFF
TRBJ2-3	TRBV29-1	CSVVGGSTDTQYF
TRBJ1-2	TRBV27	CASSLRGNHYGYTF
TRBJ1-1	TRBV5-1	CASSVGQGIVTEAFF
TRBJ2-3	TRBV7-6	CASSLESHSTDTQYF
TRBJ2-1	TRBV19	CASDLAGVGEQFF
TRBJ1-5	TRBV19	CASSIVSSNQPQHF
TRBJ1-5	TRBV27	CASSQPVQGDHSNQPQHF
TRBJ1-1	TRBV12-3/TRBV12-4	CASSLSWGNPNTEAFF
TRBJ2-1	TRBV5-1	CASSLEGYPHAYNEQFF